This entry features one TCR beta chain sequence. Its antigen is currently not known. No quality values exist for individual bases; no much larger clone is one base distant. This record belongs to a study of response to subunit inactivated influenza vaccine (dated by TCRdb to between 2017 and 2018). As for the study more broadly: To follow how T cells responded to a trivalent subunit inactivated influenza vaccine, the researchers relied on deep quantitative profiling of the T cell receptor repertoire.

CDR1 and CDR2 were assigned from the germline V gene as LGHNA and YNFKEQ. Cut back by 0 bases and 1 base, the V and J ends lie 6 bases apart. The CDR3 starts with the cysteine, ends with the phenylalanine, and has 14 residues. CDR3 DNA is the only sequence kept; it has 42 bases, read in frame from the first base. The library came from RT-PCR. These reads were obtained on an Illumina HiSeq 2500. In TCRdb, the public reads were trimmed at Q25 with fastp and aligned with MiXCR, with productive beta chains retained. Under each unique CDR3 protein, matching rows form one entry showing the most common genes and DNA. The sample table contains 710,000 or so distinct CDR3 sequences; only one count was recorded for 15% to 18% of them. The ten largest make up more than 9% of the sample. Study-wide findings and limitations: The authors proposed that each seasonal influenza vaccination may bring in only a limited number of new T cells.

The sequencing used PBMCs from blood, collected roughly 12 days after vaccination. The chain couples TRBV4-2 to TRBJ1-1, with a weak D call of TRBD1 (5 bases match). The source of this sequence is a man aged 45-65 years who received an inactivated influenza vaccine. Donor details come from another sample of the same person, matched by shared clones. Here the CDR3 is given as CASSQDQGNTEAFF. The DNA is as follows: TGTGCCAGCAGCCAAGATCAGGGGAACACTGAAGCTTTCTTT.